This T cell receptor beta chain is drawn from a study of cytomegalovirus exposure and HLA in healthy donors. Study-level results: Testing in vitro showed a few CMV-associated chains specific for CMV antigens. In an earlier analysis, productive rearrangement rates for most beta V segments clustered near 87% or 30%. Being indistinguishable, some V segments were excluded, TRBV6-2 and TRBV6-3 among them.

PCR employed 60 Vbeta and 13 Jbeta primers. Using immunoSEQ multiplex PCR, the repertoire was profiled, and TCRdb retains in-frame clones only, with some absent. The table has fewer than 200,000 clones, 68% seen once. V was clipped by 7 bases and J by 8 bases; unmatched bases: 11. Germline V gene data show CDR1 as MDHEN and CDR2 as SYDVKM. The CDR3 covers 16 residues. The table lists this clone with a few counts. Its antigen is unknown. The chain joins TRBV28 to TRBJ2-1, with 13 bases that match TRBD2. Sequencing input: PBMCs. The source of this sequence is a young woman in good health and CMV-seropositive. The CDR3, as DNA: TGTGCCAGCATCCCAACCGGGACTAGCGGGATGTATGAGCAGTTCTTC. Translating it yields CASIPTGTSGMYEQFF.